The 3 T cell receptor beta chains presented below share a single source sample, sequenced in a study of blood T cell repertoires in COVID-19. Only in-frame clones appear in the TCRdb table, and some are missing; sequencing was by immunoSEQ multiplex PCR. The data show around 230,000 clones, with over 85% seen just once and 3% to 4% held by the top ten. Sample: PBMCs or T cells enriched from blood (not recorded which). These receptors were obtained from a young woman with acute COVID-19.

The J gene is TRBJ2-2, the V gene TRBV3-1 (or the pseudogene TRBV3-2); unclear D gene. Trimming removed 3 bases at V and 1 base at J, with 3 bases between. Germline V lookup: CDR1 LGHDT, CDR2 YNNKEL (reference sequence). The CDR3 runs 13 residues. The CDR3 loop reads CASSHLNTGELFF. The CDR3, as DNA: TGTGCCAGCAGCCACCTGAACACCGGGGAGCTGTTTTTT.

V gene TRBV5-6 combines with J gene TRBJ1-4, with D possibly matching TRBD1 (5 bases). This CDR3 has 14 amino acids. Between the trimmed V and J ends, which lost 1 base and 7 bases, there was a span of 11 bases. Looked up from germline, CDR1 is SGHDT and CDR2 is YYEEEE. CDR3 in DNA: TGTGCCAGCAGCTTGAGGGGTTTGGGTGAAAAACTGTTTTTT. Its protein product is CASSLRGLGEKLFF.

CDR3 in DNA: TGTGCCAGCAGCTTGGGGACTCTCCCCCAGCATTTT. The encoded protein is CASSLGTLPQHF. The rearrangement joins TRBV5-5 to TRBJ1-5; D is unclear. The CDR3 extends over 12 amino acids. V gave up 0 bases and J gave up 10 bases, with 8 bases separating them. Germline assignment: CDR1 SGHKS and CDR2 YYEKEE (reference sequence).